The following is a T cell receptor beta chain sequence with its context. The data originate from a study of blood T cell repertoires in COVID-19. Study context: From T cells, B-cell-depleted T cells, or PBMCs came the material, which was cDNA or gDNA.

During the 2 weeks before they entered the study, exposed participants had met someone with a PCR-confirmed or clinician-diagnosed COVID-19 case. CDR1 and CDR2 from the germline V gene are SGHTA and FQGNSA. Losses at the gene ends were 5 bases for V and 7 bases for J; bases not matched to a gene: 8. This CDR3 region has 14 residues. Original handling: Quantification of nucleated cells was approximated via reference gene primer amplification. Measured with immunoSEQ multiplex PCR; TCRdb has only the in-frame clones, and not every one. The DNA was the basis for D and trimming; V, J and clone size are from that table. Here the sample spans around 130,000 clones, roughly 80% being singletons.

The receptor comes from a woman between 18 and 29 years old who had been exposed to COVID-19. This chain links TRBV7-2 with TRBJ1-5; TRBD1 aligns across 7 bases. The sample taken for sequencing was PBMCs or T cells enriched from blood (not recorded which). The CDR3 nucleotides read TGTGCCAGCAGCCATGGCGGGACAGCACAGCCCCAGCATTTT. Translating gives CASSHGGTAQPQHF.